This note documents a single T cell receptor beta chain sequence. Produced via immunoSEQ multiplex PCR; TCRdb's table is partial and in-frame only. The sample holds about 80,000 clones, approximately 90% seen once. The data derive from a study of T cell changes during pregnancy in multiple sclerosis. Specimen: peripheral blood, collected before pregnancy. This receptor was obtained from a female donor with multiple sclerosis, enrolled in a pregnancy study.

The CDR3 DNA sequence: TGTGCCACTGCCCCGGGACAGGGAACCGGGGAGCTGTTTTTT. Amino acids: CATAPGQGTGELFF. The genes are TRBV6-5 and TRBJ2-2; 9 bases align to TRBD1. The CDR3 is made up of 14 amino acids. CDR1 and CDR2 (germline): MNHEY, SVGAGI. J gave up 5 bases and V 10 bases, and 8 bases lay outside the gene matches.